The 20 T cell receptor beta chains below all came from one sample that was sequenced in a study of blood T cell repertoires in COVID-19. Repertoires were generated with immunoSEQ multiplex PCR, while TCRdb's copy carries only in-frame clones and drops some. The sample carries some 100,000 clones, about 82% recorded once. The specimen sequenced was peripheral blood. Receptor source: a human donor in a cohort sampled during active COVID-19.

The V and J genes are TRBV7-2 and TRBJ2-3, with 8 nucleotides matching TRBD2. The CDR3 is made up of 17 amino acids. V lost 0 bases and J lost 6; bases outside the gene matches: 11. CDR1 is SGHTA, CDR2 FQGNSA, per germline. CDR3 amino acids: CASSLARGGGSADTQYF. As DNA, the CDR3 is TGTGCCAGCAGCTTAGCGAGGGGCGGGGGGTCCGCGGATACGCAGTATTTT.

This clone was observed a few times. This sequence joins TRBV5-4 and TRBJ2-2; 14 nucleotides align to TRBD2. This CDR3 region has 18 residues. Per the germline V gene, CDR1 is SGHNT and CDR2 is YYREEE (reference sequence). The V gene end was trimmed by 4 bases and the J gene end by 5 bases; junction bases not matched to a gene: 10. The CDR3 DNA follows: TGTGCCAGCAGCCCTGGGACTAGCGGGGGCCTGAGGACCGGGGAGCTGTTTTTT. Translation: CASSPGTSGGLRTGELFF.

This clone was seen more than once but under ten times. This rearrangement joins TRBV7-2 to TRBJ2-5, with 8 bases that match TRBD2. Trimming removed 5 bases from V and 5 bases from J; junction bases left unmatched: 10. There are 15 residues in the CDR3. Germline V gene sequence: CDR1 SGHTA, CDR2 FQGNSA. The CDR3 loop is CASSSLGGGGETQYF. In DNA, the CDR3 is TGTGCCAGCAGCAGTCTCGGGGGGGGCGGGGAGACCCAGTACTTC.

This chain connects TRBV29-1 to TRBJ1-5; 10 nucleotides line up with TRBD1. The ends lost 4 bases at V and 2 bases at J; junction bases unmatched: 2. CDR1 and CDR2 from the germline V gene are SQVTM and ANQGSEA. The CDR3 consists of 14 residues. In DNA form, the CDR3 reads TGCAGCGTTGGACAGGGGGCACGCAATCAGCCCCAGCATTTT. Amino acids: CSVGQGARNQPQHF. Full variable domain (remainder filled in from reference TRBV29-1 and TRBJ1-5): SAVISQKPSRDICQRGTSLTIQCQVDSQVTMMFWYRQQPGQSLTLIATANQGSEATYESGFVIDKFPISRPNLTFSTLTVSNMSPEDSSIYLCSVGQGARNQPQHFGDGTRLSIL.

The CDR3 region is CASSYGARVNTEAFF. CDR3 nucleotide sequence: TGTGCCAGCAGTTACGGTGCGCGTGTGAACACTGAAGCTTTCTTT. The gene calls are TRBV6-6 and TRBJ1-1; D remains unclear. Germline assignment: CDR1 MNHNY and CDR2 SVGAGI (reference sequence). Trimming shortened V by 2 bases and J by 0 bases, and 10 bases separated the two germline ends. The length of the CDR3 is 15 residues.

The chain has TRBV2 and TRBJ1-2; D remains unclear. The CDR3 consists of 13 residues. Trimming took off 2 bases at V and 4 bases at J, with 8 bases between the two ends. In germline, CDR1 is SNHLY, CDR2 FYNNEI. The CDR3 DNA reads TGTGCCAGCAGTGAAAATCCGGGCTATGGCTACACCTTC. Protein sequence: CASSENPGYGYTF.

The chain uses TRBV9 and TRBJ2-5; 11 nucleotides line up with TRBD1. The CDR3 totals 15 residues. V was pared by 2 bases and J by 4 bases, with 4 bases of the junction left unmatched. From germline, CDR1 is SGDLS and CDR2 YYNGEE. Written as DNA, the CDR3 is TGTGCCAGCAGCGTCGGGACAGGGGGACGAGAGACCCAGTACTTC. This sequence encodes CASSVGTGGRETQYF.

This chain links TRBV14 with TRBJ2-3, with 14 positions matching TRBD2. V lost 3 bases, J lost 2 bases, and 13 bases stayed unmatched. CDR3 length: 20 amino acids. Looked up from germline, CDR1 is SGHDN and CDR2 is FVKESK. The chain's CDR3 is CASSHPRLAGGPAFTDTQYF. In DNA form, the CDR3 reads TGTGCCAGCAGCCACCCTCGACTAGCGGGAGGGCCAGCTTTCACAGATACGCAGTATTTT.

The V gene is TRBV6-6, the J gene TRBJ2-3; D is perhaps TRBD2 (5 bases). V was cut by 7 bases and J by 2 bases, with 16 bases left in between. CDR3 size: 15 residues. Germline values: CDR1 MNHNY, CDR2 SVGAGI (reference sequence). The CDR3 region has the DNA TGTGCCAGCACCCGTATAGGGAGAAACACAGATACGCAGTATTTT. Translated: CASTRIGRNTDTQYF.

The CDR3 protein is CASGTDSPTDTQYF. CDR3 in DNA: TGCGCCAGCGGAACTGACAGCCCCACAGATACGCAGTATTTT. The chain combines TRBV5-1 with TRBJ2-3; D possibly corresponds to TRBD1 (5 bases). Germline assignment: CDR1 SGHRS and CDR2 YFSETQ. This CDR3 region has 14 residues. Trimming removed 7 bases from V and 2 bases from J, with 14 bases in between.

For the CDR3, the DNA is TGTGCCAGCAGCTTAGAAGGACAGGGCGACGATACGCAGTATTTT. Its protein is CASSLEGQGDDTQYF. The chain combines TRBV7-9 with TRBJ2-3; 8 nucleotides match TRBD1. Germline trimming cut 1 base from V and 6 bases from J; bases unmatched to any gene: 6. The CDR3 is 15 amino acids. Germline V gene data show CDR1 as SEHNR and CDR2 as FQNEAQ (reference sequence). The full variable domain, in which reference TRBV7-9 and TRBJ2-3 provide the parts outside the CDR3, is DTGVSQNPRHKITKRGQNVTFRCDPISEHNRLYWYRQTLGQGPEFLTYFQNEAQLEKSRLLSDRFSAERPKGSFSTLEIQRTEQGDSAMYLCASSLEGQGDDTQYFGPGTRLTVL.

V usage is TRBV5-4 and J usage is TRBJ1-2, with unresolved D. The germline V and J ends were trimmed by 0 bases and 4 bases, with 16 bases remaining between them. Germline CDR1 reads SGHNT; CDR2 reads YYREEE (reference sequence). CDR3 length: 16 residues. CDR3 amino acids: CASSLEMSVPPYGYTF. CDR3 nucleotide sequence: TGTGCCAGCAGCTTGGAAATGTCAGTCCCACCCTATGGCTACACCTTC. The variable domain in full, completed from reference TRBV5-4 and TRBJ1-2, reads ETGVTQSPTHLIKTRGQQVTLRCSSQSGHNTVSWYQQALGQGPQFIFQYYREEENGRGNFPPRFSGLQFPNYSSELNVNALELDDSALYLCASSLEMSVPPYGYTFGSGTRLTVV.

The rearrangement links TRBV12-3 or TRBV12-4 to TRBJ2-7, with D perhaps TRBD1 (5 bases). This CDR3 has 13 residues. V lost 7 bases, J lost 2 bases, and 12 bases lay in between. CDR3 sequence reads: CASMIQGPYEQYF. Written as DNA, the CDR3 is TGTGCCAGCATGATTCAGGGCCCCTACGAGCAGTACTTC.

V usage is TRBV9 and J usage is TRBJ2-5; TRBD1 matches 10 bases. The ends lost 2 bases at V and 5 bases at J; junction bases unmatched: 6. The CDR3 totals 15 residues. CDR1 and CDR2 from the germline V gene are SGDLS and YYNGEE. The CDR3 region is CASSVGQGRWETQYF. The CDR3 region has the DNA TGTGCCAGCAGCGTGGGACAGGGGAGGTGGGAGACCCAGTACTTC.

The CDR3 loop is CASSQQGAPNTEAFF. The CDR3 DNA follows: TGCGCCAGCAGCCAACAGGGGGCGCCGAACACTGAAGCTTTCTTT. This chain uses TRBV4-3 with TRBJ1-1; 8 nucleotides align to TRBD1. Germline CDR1 is LGHNA and CDR2 is YSLEER. The junction had 3 bases not matched to a gene; V was cut back by 2 bases and J by 1 base. The length of the CDR3 is 15 residues.

V and J are TRBV21-1 and TRBJ2-6; the table assigns TRBD1, which was not confirmed against the DNA. TRBV21-1 is an annotated pseudogene. This CDR3 region has 20 residues. The CDR3 protein is CASSKVFVCREASGANVLTF. The CDR3 nucleotides read TGTGCCAGCAGCAAAGTGTTCGTATGCAGGGAAGCTTCTGGGGCCAACGTCCTGACTTTC.

The chain links TRBV9 to TRBJ2-2; possible D gene TRBD1, 6 bases. The CDR3 contains 14 residues. Trimming cost V 4 bases and J 1 base, with 8 bases left between them. CDR1 SGDLS and CDR2 YYNGEE come from the germline V gene. The CDR3 loop is CASSSTGNTGELFF. CDR3 sequence (DNA): TGTGCCAGCAGCTCGACAGGGAACACCGGGGAGCTGTTTTTT.

J is TRBJ2-7 and V is TRBV4-2; 11 nucleotides line up with TRBD1. V lost 4 bases and J lost 4; bases outside the gene matches: 6. The CDR3 is made up of 15 amino acids. Per germline, CDR1 LGHNA and CDR2 YNFKEQ. Written as DNA, the CDR3 is TGTGCCAGCAGCCGTAGGGGACAGGGGGGATACGAGCAGTACTTC. It yields the protein CASSRRGQGGYEQYF.

This clone showed up just once. The chain uses TRBV6-5 and TRBJ1-1; TRBD1 matches at 9 bases. The CDR3 totals 14 residues. CDR1 is MNHEY and CDR2 is SVGAGI in the germline V gene. After removal of 5 bases from V and 5 bases from J, the junction contained 6 bases not matched to a gene. CDR3 sequence: CASSKQGAQTEAFF. CDR3 nucleotides: TGTGCCAGCAGTAAACAGGGGGCGCAAACTGAAGCTTTCTTT.

The V gene is TRBV6-5, the J gene TRBJ2-5; TRBD2 might be the D (6 bases). Trimming removed 7 bases from V and 5 bases from J, with 20 bases in between. This CDR3 has 15 amino acids. Germline V gene lookup returns CDR1 MNHEY and CDR2 SVGAGI. Here the CDR3 DNA reads TGTGCCAGCACCTGGGGGATCACCGGAGGGGAGACCCAGTACTTC. Its translation: CASTWGITGGETQYF.